This T cell receptor (beta chain) was observed in a study of T cells after yellow fever vaccination. This clonotype came up many times. V was pared by 4 bases and J by 7 bases, with 11 bases between. The CDR3 length is 14 residues. Using its own MiXCR run on the 5' RACE reads, TCRdb lists one record per CDR3 protein. The sample comprises under 700,000 distinct CDR3 sequences, about 17% of which are singletons, and 15% to 20% rests with the top ten. Source: PBMCs, taken about 5 days after the first yellow fever vaccination. The chain couples TRBV12-3 or TRBV12-4 to TRBJ1-6; possibly TRBD1 for D (6 bases). This TCR was recovered from a man aged 18 to 29 who received the YFV17D yellow fever vaccine. Here the CDR3 DNA reads TGTGCCAGCAGTTCCTGGGGGCGAAATTCACCCCTCCACTTT. Translating gives CASSSWGRNSPLHF.